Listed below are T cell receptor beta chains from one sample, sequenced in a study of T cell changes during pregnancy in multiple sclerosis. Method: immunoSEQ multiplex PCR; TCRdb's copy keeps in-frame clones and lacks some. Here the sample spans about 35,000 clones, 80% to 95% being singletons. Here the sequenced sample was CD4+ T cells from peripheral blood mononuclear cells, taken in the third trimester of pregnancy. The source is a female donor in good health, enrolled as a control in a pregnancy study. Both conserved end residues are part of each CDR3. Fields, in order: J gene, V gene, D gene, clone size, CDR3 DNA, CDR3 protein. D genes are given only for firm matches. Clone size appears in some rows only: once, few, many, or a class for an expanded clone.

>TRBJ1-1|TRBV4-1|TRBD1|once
TGCGCCAGCAGCCATGGGACAGGGGGACGGACTGAAGCTTTCTTT
CASSHGTGGRTEAFF
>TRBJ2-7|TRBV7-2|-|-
TGTGCCAGCAGGCAGGGGAAATTGAGCGAGCAGTACTTC
CASRQGKLSEQYF
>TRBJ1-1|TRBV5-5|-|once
TGTGCCAGCAGCAATTTTACAGGTGCCAAGGACACTGAAGCTTTCTTT
CASSNFTGAKDTEAFF
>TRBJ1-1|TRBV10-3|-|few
TGTGCCATCAGTGATGGTGGCCTGGCTTTCTTT
CAISDGGLAFF
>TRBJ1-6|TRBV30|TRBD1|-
TGTGCCTGGAGTGTGCTACAGGGGAATTCACCCCTCCACTTT
CAWSVLQGNSPLHF
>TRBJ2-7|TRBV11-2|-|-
TGTGCCAGCAGCTTAGTCCAGTCCTACGAGCAGTACTTC
CASSLVQSYEQYF
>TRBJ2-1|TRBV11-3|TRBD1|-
TGTGCCAGCAGCTTGGGACAGGGGGGGCAGTTCTTC
CASSLGQGGQFF
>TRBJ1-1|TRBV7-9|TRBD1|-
TGTGCCAGCAGCTCGGGGGACAGGGTGAACACTGAAGCTTTCTTT
CASSSGDRVNTEAFF
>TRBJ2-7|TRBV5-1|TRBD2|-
TGCGCCAGCAGCTTGCGGGGGGGCGCAGCCTACGAGCAGTACTTC
CASSLRGGAAYEQYF
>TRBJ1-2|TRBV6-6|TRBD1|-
TGTGCCAGCAGTTACTTAGGGACAGGGGACTATGGCTACACCTTC
CASSYLGTGDYGYTF
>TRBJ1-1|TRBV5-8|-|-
TGTGCCAGCAGCTTGATGCCCGGGGTAGGGTTCAACACTGAAGCTTTCTTT
CASSLMPGVGFNTEAFF
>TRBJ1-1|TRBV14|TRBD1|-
TGTGCCAGCAGCCAAGATCCCGGACAGGGTCGTGAAGCTTTCTTT
CASSQDPGQGREAFF
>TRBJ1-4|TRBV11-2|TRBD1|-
TGTGCCAGCAGCCCAGGGACAGGCTTAGGGCTGTTTTTT
CASSPGTGLGLFF
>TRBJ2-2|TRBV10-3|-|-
TGTGCCATCAGTGAGTCGGGAGTGAACACCGGGGAGCTGTTTTTT
CAISESGVNTGELFF
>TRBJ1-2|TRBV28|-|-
TGTGCCAGCAGCCCTGGGGGCCTAAACTATGGCTACACCTTC
CASSPGGLNYGYTF
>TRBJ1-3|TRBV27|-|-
TGTGCCAGCAGTTTGCAGGCCCGCTCTGGAAACACCATATATTTT
CASSLQARSGNTIYF
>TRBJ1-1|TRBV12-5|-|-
TGTGCTAGTGGTTTGAGCTGGAACACTGAAGCTTTCTTT
CASGLSWNTEAFF
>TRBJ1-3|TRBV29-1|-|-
TGCAGCGTTGGACAGTCACGCGCAAACACCATATATTTT
CSVGQSRANTIYF
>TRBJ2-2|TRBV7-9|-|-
TGTGCCAGCAGCTTACGGACTATCATAGGCACCGGGGAGCTGTTTTTT
CASSLRTIIGTGELFF
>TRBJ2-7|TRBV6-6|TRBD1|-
TGTGCCAGCAGTTACTCCCCGGACAGGGAGATTGGGCAGTACTTC
CASSYSPDREIGQYF
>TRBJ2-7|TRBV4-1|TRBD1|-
TGCGCCAGCAGTCCGGGACAGGGGGTTAAGGCCTACGAGCAGTACTTC
CASSPGQGVKAYEQYF
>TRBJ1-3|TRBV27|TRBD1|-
TGTGCCAGCAGTAGGGACAGGTTTAACTCTGGAAACACCATATATTTT
CASSRDRFNSGNTIYF
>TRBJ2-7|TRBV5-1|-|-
TGCGCCAGCAGCTCCACGGGATCGGGCTACGAGCAGTACTTC
CASSSTGSGYEQYF
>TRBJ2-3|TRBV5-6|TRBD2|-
TGTGCCAGCAACAAGCGGGGGGGTAGCACAGATACGCAGTATTTT
CASNKRGGSTDTQYF
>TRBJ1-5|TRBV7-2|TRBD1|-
TGTGCCAGCAGCTACACAGGGGTTAATCAGCCCCAGCATTTT
CASSYTGVNQPQHF
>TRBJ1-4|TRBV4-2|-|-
TGTGCCAGCAGCCAACCTATGACAGGAGGTGAAAAACTGTTTTTT
CASSQPMTGGEKLFF
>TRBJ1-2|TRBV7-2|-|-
TGTGCCAGCGGTGATGACAGGAACTATGGCTACACCTTC
CASGDDRNYGYTF
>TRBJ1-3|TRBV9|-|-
TGTGCCAGCAGTTTAGAAAACACCATATATTTT
CASSLENTIYF
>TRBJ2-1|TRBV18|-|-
TGTGCCAGCTCACCACTAGGGGGGGGCAATGAGCAGTTCTTC
CASSPLGGGNEQFF
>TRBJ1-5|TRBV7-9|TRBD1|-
TGTGCCAGCAGCCCAGACAGGGGAGGCCAGCCCCAGCATTTT
CASSPDRGGQPQHF
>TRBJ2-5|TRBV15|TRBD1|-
TGTGCCACCAGCAAGCGACAGGGCTCGTGGGAGACCCAGTACTTC
CATSKRQGSWETQYF
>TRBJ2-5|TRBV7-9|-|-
TGTGCCAGCAGCTTAGCGCGGGGGCGCTCCCAAGAGACCCAGTACTTC
CASSLARGRSQETQYF
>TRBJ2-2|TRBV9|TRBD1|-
TGTGCCAGCAGCACCCGACAGGGGGGGGAGCTGTTTTTT
CASSTRQGGELFF
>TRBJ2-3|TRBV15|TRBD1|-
TGTGCCACCAGCCAGCACAGGGGATCAGATACGCAGTATTTT
CATSQHRGSDTQYF
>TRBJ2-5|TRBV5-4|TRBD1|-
TGTGCCAGCAGCCAACGGACAGGGGCACTTCAAGAGACCCAGTACTTC
CASSQRTGALQETQYF
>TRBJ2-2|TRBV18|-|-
TGTGCCAGCTCACCGACGCAGCGGCCGAACACCGGGGAGCTGTTTTTT
CASSPTQRPNTGELFF
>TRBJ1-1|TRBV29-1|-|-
TGCAGCGTCCTGCAGGGAGGCACTGAAGCTTTCTTT
CSVLQGGTEAFF
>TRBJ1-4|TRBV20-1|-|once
TGCAGTGTCGGGCGGGGGGAAAAACTGTTTTTT
CSVGRGEKLFF
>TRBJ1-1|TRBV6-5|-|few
TGTGCCAGCAGACTGGACAGAACCATGAACACTGAAGCTTTCTTT
CASRLDRTMNTEAFF
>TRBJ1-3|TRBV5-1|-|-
TGCGCCAGCAGCAATCCCAGTTCTGGAAACACCATATATTTT
CASSNPSSGNTIYF
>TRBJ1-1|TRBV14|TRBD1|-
TGTGCCAGCAGCCAATTCCCGGGACAGGGAAACACTGAAGCTTTCTTT
CASSQFPGQGNTEAFF
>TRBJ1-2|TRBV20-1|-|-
TGCAGTGCTAGAGCCATTGAGGGCTACACCTTC
CSARAIEGYTF
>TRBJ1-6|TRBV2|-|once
TGTGCCAGCAGTGAGGTTGGCTTGGGGGGGACTTCACCCCTCCACTTT
CASSEVGLGGTSPLHF
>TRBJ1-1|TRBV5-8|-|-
TGTGCCAGCAGCTTTTCGGGTCATGAAGCTTTCTTT
CASSFSGHEAFF
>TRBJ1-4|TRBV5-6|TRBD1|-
TGTGCCAGCAGCTGGGGACAGGGTGAAAAACTGTTTTTT
CASSWGQGEKLFF
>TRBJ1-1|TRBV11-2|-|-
TGTGCCAGCAGCCTATTACAGGGCACTGAAGCTTTCTTT
CASSLLQGTEAFF